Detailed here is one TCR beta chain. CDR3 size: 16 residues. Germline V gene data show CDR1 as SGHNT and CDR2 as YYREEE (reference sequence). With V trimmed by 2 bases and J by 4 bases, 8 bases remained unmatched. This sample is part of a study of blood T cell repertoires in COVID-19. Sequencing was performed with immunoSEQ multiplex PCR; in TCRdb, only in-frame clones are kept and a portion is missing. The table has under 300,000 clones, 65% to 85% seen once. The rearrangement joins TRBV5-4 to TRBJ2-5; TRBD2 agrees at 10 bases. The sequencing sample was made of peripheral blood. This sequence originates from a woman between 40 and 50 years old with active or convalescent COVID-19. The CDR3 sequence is CASSFPAGGPVETQYF. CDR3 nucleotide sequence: TGTGCCAGCAGCTTTCCAGCGGGGGGGCCGGTAGAGACCCAGTACTTC.